The 27 T cell receptor beta chains given below trace back to one sample, sequenced in a study of siplizumab effects on memory and regulatory T cells. The repertoire was sequenced with immunoSEQ multiplex PCR; TCRdb's copy has only in-frame clones and lacks some. The table shows about 110,000 clones, with roughly 94% occurring only once. Sequencing was performed on Tregs sorted from blood. The receptors stem from a human donor in good health.

The rearrangement links TRBV27 to TRBJ2-1; 15 positions agree with TRBD2. CDR3 length equals 19 residues. The V gene's germline CDR1 is MNHEY and CDR2 SMNVEV (reference sequence). Trimming took 4 bases from V and 7 from J; bases not matched to a gene: 14. The CDR3 loop reads CASSSPRSGTSGRKNEQFF. CDR3 nucleotide sequence: TGTGCCAGCAGTTCCCCGCGCTCCGGGACTAGCGGGAGGAAGAATGAGCAGTTCTTC.

The chain links TRBV5-1 to TRBJ2-3; maybe TRBD2 (5 bases). The CDR3 contains 15 residues. V gave up 1 base and J gave up 6 bases, with 15 bases separating them. Germline CDR1 and CDR2: SGHRS and YFSETQ. The CDR3 is CASSLRGVRVDTQYF. Here the CDR3 DNA reads TGCGCCAGCAGCTTGCGGGGTGTAAGGGTGGATACGCAGTATTTT. The full variable domain, completed using reference TRBV5-1 and TRBJ2-3, is KAGVTQTPRYLIKTRGQQVTLSCSPISGHRSVSWYQQTPGQGLQFLFEYFSETQRNKGNFPGRFSGRQFSNSRSEMNVSTLELGDSALYLCASSLRGVRVDTQYFGPGTRLTVL.

The chain has TRBV19 and TRBJ1-5, with TRBD1 matching over 7 bases. The CDR3 runs 12 residues. Germline assignment: CDR1 LNHDA and CDR2 SQIVND (reference sequence). The V and J ends lost 9 bases and 4 bases, in that order; junction bases with no gene match: 3. CDR3: CASRQGNQPQHF. The CDR3 coding sequence is TGTGCCAGCCGACAGGGTAATCAGCCCCAGCATTTT.

V gene TRBV5-1 combines with J gene TRBJ2-5; D not certain. Germline loops: CDR1 SGHRS, CDR2 YFSETQ. The V end was cut by 1 base, the J end by 1 base, with 14 bases between. CDR3 length equals 16 residues. The CDR3 bases are TGCGCCAGCAGCTTGACGGCAGCTGTACCCCAAGAGACCCAGTACTTC. As protein: CASSLTAAVPQETQYF.

J is TRBJ2-2 and V is TRBV6-1; D gene unclear. The CDR3 is made up of 16 amino acids. The V gene lost 2 bases and the J gene lost 0 bases, with 10 bases spanning the gap. Germline CDR1 MNHNS, CDR2 SASEGT. CDR3 residues: CASSEFLFANTGELFF. CDR3 nucleotides: TGTGCCAGCAGTGAATTCCTCTTCGCGAACACCGGGGAGCTGTTTTTT.

The chain recombines TRBV18 with TRBJ1-2; TRBD1 aligns across 9 bases. This CDR3 contains 14 residues. The V gene's germline CDR1 is KGHSH and CDR2 LQKENI. Losses at the gene ends were 4 bases for V and 7 bases for J; bases not matched to a gene: 7. CDR3 coding DNA: TGTGCCAGCTCACTGGACAGGGGTAAGGCTGGCTACACCTTC. It is translated as CASSLDRGKAGYTF.

This clone was recorded a few times. The V and J genes are TRBV10-3 and TRBJ2-5; 11 bases are shared with TRBD2. The CDR3 runs 19 residues. CDR1 is ENHRY, CDR2 SYGVKD, per germline. The J segment lost 2 bases and the V segment lost 3 bases, leaving 14 bases of the junction unmatched. In nucleotides, the CDR3 is TGTGCCATCAGTGATCCTACGGATTGGGGACTAGCGGCGCAAGAGACCCAGTACTTC. Amino acids: CAISDPTDWGLAAQETQYF.

This sequence joins TRBV5-1 and TRBJ2-1, with TRBD2 matching over 13 bases. The CDR3 is 15 residues long. The V gene's germline CDR1 is SGHRS and CDR2 YFSETQ. The ends lost 7 bases at V and 5 bases at J; junction bases unmatched: 6. The CDR3 bases are TGCGCCAGCCGCGGACTAGCGGGGGCGCACAATGAGCAGTTCTTC. This translates into CASRGLAGAHNEQFF.

The V gene is TRBV5-1, the J gene TRBJ2-4; tentatively, D is TRBD2 (5 bases). The ends were cut back, 5 bases at V and 6 bases at J, with 15 bases in the middle. Germline-derived CDR1 and CDR2 are SGHRS and YFSETQ. The CDR3 length is 14 residues. The CDR3, as DNA: TGCGCCAGCAGGGGTTCGGGATACGCAAACATTCAGTACTTC. It translates to CASRGSGYANIQYF. Full variable domain (remainder filled in from reference TRBV5-1 and TRBJ2-4): KAGVTQTPRYLIKTRGQQVTLSCSPISGHRSVSWYQQTPGQGLQFLFEYFSETQRNKGNFPGRFSGRQFSNSRSEMNVSTLELGDSALYLCASRGSGYANIQYFGAGTRLSVL.

V usage is TRBV5-1 and J usage is TRBJ2-7, with D possibly TRBD2 on 6 matching bases. Germline V lookup: CDR1 SGHRS, CDR2 YFSETQ. V lost 1 base, J lost 5 bases, and 16 bases lay in between. The CDR3 has 15 residues. CDR3 amino acids: CASSLPGGRSNEQYF. The CDR3 coding sequence is TGCGCCAGCAGCTTGCCCGGGGGTAGGAGTAACGAGCAGTACTTC.

The chain employs TRBV7-6 and TRBJ2-1; D may be TRBD2 (6 bases). The CDR3 runs to 15 residues. Looked up from germline, CDR1 is SGHVS and CDR2 is FNYEAQ. V gave up 4 bases and J gave up 0 bases, with 10 bases separating them. This CDR3 reads CASSSGGTSYNEQFF. DNA of the CDR3: TGTGCCAGCAGCTCTGGAGGGACCTCCTACAATGAGCAGTTCTTC.

J is TRBJ1-2 and V is TRBV2; no firm D call. Germline values: CDR1 SNHLY, CDR2 FYNNEI. Trimming cost V 6 bases and J 8 bases, with 19 bases left between them. This CDR3 has 14 amino acids. CDR3 bases: TGTGCCAGCAGCGGACTGGTGGGGTTTTGGGGCTACACCTTC. This gives the protein CASSGLVGFWGYTF. The full variable domain, its missing parts supplied by reference TRBV2 and TRBJ1-2, is EPEVTQTPSHQVTQMGQEVILRCVPISNHLYFYWYRQILGQKVEFLVSFYNNEISEKSEIFDDQFSVERPDGSNFTLKIRSTKLEDSAMYFCASSGLVGFWGYTFGSGTRLTVV.

V and J are TRBV15 and TRBJ2-1; TRBD1 is a possible D gene (5 bases). V shed 0 bases and J shed 5 bases, with 11 bases lying between them. Germline assignment: CDR1 LNHNV and CDR2 YYDKDF (reference sequence). This CDR3 is built from 15 residues. The CDR3 here is CATSRDGQGHNEQFF. CDR3 DNA: TGTGCCACCAGCAGAGACGGGCAGGGCCACAATGAGCAGTTCTTC. The full variable domain, with the rest looked up from reference TRBV15 and TRBJ2-1, is DAMVIQNPRYQVTQFGKPVTLSCSQTLNHNVMYWYQQKSSQAPKLLFHYYDKDFNNEADTPDNFQSRRPNTSFCFLDIRSPGLGDTAMYLCATSRDGQGHNEQFFGPGTRLTVL.

J is TRBJ2-5 and V is TRBV5-6, with a possible D match to TRBD2 (5 bases). The V end lost 1 base, the J end lost 4 bases, and 8 bases lay between the germline ends. CDR3 length: 13 residues. Germline V gene sequence: CDR1 SGHDT, CDR2 YYEEEE. CDR3 bases: TGTGCCAGCAGCTTGCGACGGGGAGAGACCCAGTACTTC. Its protein is CASSLRRGETQYF.

This clone was counted between two and nine times. The chain uses TRBV6-1 and TRBJ1-1; D perhaps matches TRBD1 (5 bases). The CDR3 sequence is 13 residues long. Germline CDR1 and CDR2: MNHNS and SASEGT. The V end was cut by 8 bases, the J end by 4 bases, with 14 bases between. CDR3 sequence (DNA): TGTGCCAGCTCCCGCCGGGGGGTCACTGAAGCTTTCTTT. Its translation: CASSRRGVTEAFF.

This rearrangement joins TRBV7-6 to TRBJ1-1, with unresolved D. The CDR3 sequence is 16 residues long. Trimming left V 5 bases short and J 4 bases short, with 20 bases between. CDR1 and CDR2 from the germline V gene are SGHVS and FNYEAQ. This chain's CDR3 is CASSPLTPLMGTEAFF. DNA of the CDR3: TGTGCCAGCAGCCCTCTTACTCCGTTAATGGGCACTGAAGCTTTCTTT. Together with reference TRBV7-6 and TRBJ1-1, the CDR3 gives the full variable domain: GAGVSQSPRYKVTKRGQDVALRCDPISGHVSLYWYRQALGQGPEFLTYFNYEAQQDKSGLPNDRFSAERPEGSISTLTIQRTEQRDSAMYRCASSPLTPLMGTEAFFGQGTRLTVV.

The chain employs TRBV9 and TRBJ2-4, with 9 bases fitting TRBD2. Unmatched junction bases numbered 6, after V lost 7 bases and J lost 1 base. The CDR3 consists of 15 residues. Per germline, CDR1 SGDLS and CDR2 YYNGEE. The CDR3 spells CASARGGDAKNIQYF. CDR3 coding DNA: TGTGCCAGCGCCCGCGGGGGGGACGCCAAAAACATTCAGTACTTC. The full variable domain, its missing parts supplied by reference TRBV9 and TRBJ2-4, is DSGVTQTPKHLITATGQRVTLRCSPRSGDLSVYWYQQSLDQGLQFLIQYYNGEERAKGNILERFSAQQFPDLHSELNLSSLELGDSALYFCASARGGDAKNIQYFGAGTRLSVL.

The chain couples TRBV2 to TRBJ2-7, with a tentative D call TRBD2 (5 bases). Per the germline V gene, CDR1 is SNHLY and CDR2 is FYNNEI. This CDR3 is built from 15 residues. V shed 3 bases and J shed 3 bases, with 15 bases lying between them. For the CDR3, the DNA is TGTGCCAGCAGTGACGGAAGGGCCGGGGTCTACGAGCAGTACTTC. This gives the protein CASSDGRAGVYEQYF.

This clone appeared a few times. V is TRBV19 and J is TRBJ1-5, with TRBD1 identical over 7 bases. The CDR3 has 13 residues. The ends lost 7 bases at V and 4 bases at J; junction bases unmatched: 4. The germline gives CDR1 LNHDA, CDR2 SQIVND (reference sequence). CDR3 sequence reads: CASTMTGNQPQHF. The CDR3 region has the DNA TGTGCCAGTACCATGACAGGGAATCAGCCCCAGCATTTT.

The V call is TRBV29-1, the J call TRBJ1-5, with 10 bases identical to TRBD1. V was clipped by 5 bases and J by 5 bases; unmatched bases: 9. Germline CDR1 reads SQVTM; CDR2 reads ANQGSEA. This CDR3 is built from 15 residues. CDR3 sequence reads: CSVTAVGTGDQPQHF. The CDR3 coding sequence is TGCAGCGTTACCGCGGTGGGGACAGGGGATCAGCCCCAGCATTTT.

The J gene is TRBJ2-1, the V gene TRBV6-7; 8 bases fit TRBD2. TRBV6-7 is treated as an ORF (open reading frame) with a function not yet certain. Trimming took 7 bases from V and 1 from J; bases not matched to a gene: 15. CDR3 length: 18 residues. The CDR3: CASKEKSGGRPSYNEQFF. The CDR3 bases are TGTGCCAGCAAAGAAAAAAGCGGGGGACGACCATCCTACAATGAGCAGTTCTTC.

The V call is TRBV19, the J call TRBJ2-5; the D is unclear. The CDR3 consists of 13 residues. V lost 3 bases and J 2 bases, leaving 7 bases between the germline ends. From germline, CDR1 is LNHDA and CDR2 SQIVND (reference sequence). The CDR3 spells CASSITVQETQYF. The CDR3 nucleotides read TGTGCCAGTAGTATTACTGTTCAAGAGACCCAGTACTTC.

V usage is TRBV11-3 and J usage is TRBJ2-5, with D perhaps TRBD1 or TRBD2 (5 bases each). With 5 bases removed from V and 4 bases from J, the gap between germline ends came to 14 bases. The CDR3 runs to 14 residues. Germline V lookup: CDR1 SGHNT, CDR2 YENEEA. The CDR3 protein is CASSPESGGETQYF. CDR3 coding DNA: TGTGCCAGCAGCCCCGAGAGTGGGGGAGAGACCCAGTACTTC.

The chain is built from TRBV11-3 and TRBJ1-1; tentative D call: TRBD1 (6 bases). Germline CDR1 reads SGHNT; CDR2 reads YENEEA. The germline V and J ends were trimmed by 5 bases and 5 bases, with 12 bases remaining between them. This CDR3 is 13 amino acids long. This CDR3 is CASSQGGLTEAFF. CDR3 DNA: TGTGCCAGCAGCCAAGGGGGTTTGACTGAAGCTTTCTTT.

The chain combines TRBV4-2 with TRBJ1-5; no clear D gene. Germline CDR1 is LGHNA and CDR2 is YNFKEQ. The ends were cut back, 2 bases at V and 2 bases at J, with 7 bases in the middle. The CDR3 loop spans 14 amino acids. CDR3 protein: CASSQLQGNQPQHF. Written as DNA, the CDR3 is TGTGCCAGCAGCCAACTCCAGGGCAATCAGCCCCAGCATTTT.

The chain employs TRBV5-1 and TRBJ2-7; no clear D gene. This CDR3 spans 13 amino acids. V dropped 4 bases and J dropped 1 base, with 9 bases sitting between them. Germline loops: CDR1 SGHRS, CDR2 YFSETQ. CDR3 DNA sequence: TGCGCCAGCAGCCCGGACCTTTCCTACGAGCAGTACTTC. The encoded protein is CASSPDLSYEQYF.

The rearrangement uses TRBV19 and TRBJ1-4; D not certain. The length of the CDR3 is 14 residues. CDR1 LNHDA and CDR2 SQIVND come from the germline V gene (reference sequence). V was trimmed by 3 bases and J by 1 base, leaving 6 bases between them. The CDR3 protein is CASSMLGTNEKLFF. DNA for the CDR3: TGTGCCAGTAGTATGTTGGGAACTAATGAAAAACTGTTTTTT.